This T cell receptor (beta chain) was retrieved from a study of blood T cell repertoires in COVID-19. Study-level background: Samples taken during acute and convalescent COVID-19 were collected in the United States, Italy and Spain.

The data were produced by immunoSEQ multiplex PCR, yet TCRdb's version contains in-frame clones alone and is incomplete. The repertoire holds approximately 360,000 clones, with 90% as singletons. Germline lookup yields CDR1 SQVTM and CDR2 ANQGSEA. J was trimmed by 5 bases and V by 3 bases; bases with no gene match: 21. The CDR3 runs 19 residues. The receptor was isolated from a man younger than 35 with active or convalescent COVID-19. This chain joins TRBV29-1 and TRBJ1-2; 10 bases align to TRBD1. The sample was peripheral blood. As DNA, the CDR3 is TGCAGCGTTGACACGACTCGATCGGGACAGGGGCGGGCAACTTATGGCTACACCTTC. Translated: CSVDTTRSGQGRATYGYTF.